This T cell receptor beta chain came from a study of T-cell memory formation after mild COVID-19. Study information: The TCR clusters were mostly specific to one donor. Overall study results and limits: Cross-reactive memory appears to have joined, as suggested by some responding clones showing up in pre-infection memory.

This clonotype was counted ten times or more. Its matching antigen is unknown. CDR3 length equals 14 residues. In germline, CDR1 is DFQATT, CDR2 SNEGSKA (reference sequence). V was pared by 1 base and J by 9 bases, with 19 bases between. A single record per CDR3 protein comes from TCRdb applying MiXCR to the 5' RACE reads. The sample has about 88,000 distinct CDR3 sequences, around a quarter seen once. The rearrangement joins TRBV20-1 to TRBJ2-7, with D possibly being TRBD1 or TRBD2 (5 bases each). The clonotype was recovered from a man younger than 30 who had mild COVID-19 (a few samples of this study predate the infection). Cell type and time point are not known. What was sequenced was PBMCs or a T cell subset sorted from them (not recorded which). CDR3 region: CSARADSLSSGQYF. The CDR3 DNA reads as TGCAGTGCTAGAGCCGACAGCCTCTCCAGCGGGCAGTACTTC.